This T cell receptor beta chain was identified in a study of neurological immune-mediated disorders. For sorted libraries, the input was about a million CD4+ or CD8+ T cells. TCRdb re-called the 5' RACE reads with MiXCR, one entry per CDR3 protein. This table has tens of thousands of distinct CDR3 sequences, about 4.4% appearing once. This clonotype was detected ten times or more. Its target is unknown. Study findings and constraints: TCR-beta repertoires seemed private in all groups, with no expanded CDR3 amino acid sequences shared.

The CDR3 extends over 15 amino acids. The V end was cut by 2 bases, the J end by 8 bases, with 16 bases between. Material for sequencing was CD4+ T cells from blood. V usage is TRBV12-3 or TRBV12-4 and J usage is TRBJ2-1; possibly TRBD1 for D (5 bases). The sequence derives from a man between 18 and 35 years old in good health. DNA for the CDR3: TGTGCCAGCAGTTTACCGACAGAAAGAATGGATGAGCAGTTCTTC. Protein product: CASSLPTERMDEQFF.